These 2 T cell receptor beta chains were sequenced from one sample in a study of cytomegalovirus exposure and HLA in healthy donors. Generated by immunoSEQ multiplex PCR, the TCRdb table keeps only in-frame clones and is missing some. The sample shows 250,000 or so clones, nearly 90% of them seen only once. Sample: PBMCs. These receptors were obtained from a woman aged 18-29 years in good health and CMV-seronegative.

To note about this clone: The same CDR3 can be traced to other DNA sequences in this sample. The rearrangement uses TRBV18 and TRBJ2-5; a possible D gene is TRBD1 (6 bases). In germline, CDR1 is KGHSH, CDR2 LQKENI. Between the trimmed V and J ends, which lost 3 bases and 1 base, there was a span of 9 bases. There are 14 residues in the CDR3. CDR3 DNA: TGTGCCAGCTCACCGGTAGGGGGCCAAGAGACCCAGTACTTC. Protein product: CASSPVGGQETQYF.

The chain recombines TRBV6-5 with TRBJ1-2, with D maybe TRBD1 (5 bases). Germline V lookup: CDR1 MNHEY, CDR2 SVGAGI. Trimming removed 4 bases at V and 1 base at J, with 7 bases between. The length of the CDR3 is 13 residues. The CDR3 here is CASSWQGNYGYTF. CDR3 sequence (DNA): TGTGCCAGCAGTTGGCAGGGTAACTATGGCTACACCTTC.